This T cell receptor beta chain appears in the sequencing data of a study of T cell responses to AZD1222 COVID-19 vaccine. From germline, CDR1 is SEHNR and CDR2 FQNEAQ (reference sequence). Trimming pared 6 bases from V and 3 bases from J, leaving 18 bases between. This CDR3 contains 15 residues. TCRdb's table, derived via immunoSEQ multiplex PCR, lists solely in-frame clones and lacks some. The top ten clones hold 20% of a sample with tens of thousands of clones, roughly 80% of them seen once. The chain links TRBV7-9 to TRBJ2-7; a weak D match, TRBD1 (5 bases). The clonotype was recovered from an adult in good health. The sequences come from peripheral blood, collected on day 0 of MenACWY control vaccination. CDR3 amino acids: CASSLGPSIGYEQYF. The CDR3 DNA sequence: TGTGCCAGCAGTTTGGGGCCGAGCATAGGCTACGAGCAGTACTTC.